Listed below are T cell receptor beta chains from one sample, sequenced in a study of PD-1 blockade in classical Hodgkin lymphoma. Assay: immunoSEQ multiplex PCR; the TCRdb copy retains only in-frame clones and omits some. The sample lists under 40,000 clones, about four fifths occurring once. The material was peripheral blood mononuclear cells (PBMCs), obtained before the fourth cycle of nivolumab. The source of these receptors is a human donor with classical Hodgkin lymphoma. Each CDR3 is given with its conserved first and last residue. Fields, in order: clone size, J gene, V gene, D gene, CDR3 DNA, CDR3 protein. A D gene is named only where the DNA matches it firmly. Only some rows state a clone size, as once, few, many or a class for expanded clones.

abundance: NA
j_gene: TRBJ1-1
v_gene: TRBV4-2
d_gene: TRBD1
CDR3nt: TGTGCCAGCAGCGAGAGGACAGGGGAAAGGGAAGCTTTCTTT
CDR3aa: CASSERTGEREAFF

abundance: NA
j_gene: TRBJ1-1
v_gene: TRBV5-4
d_gene: TRBD1
CDR3nt: TGTGCCAGCAGGAGGACAGGACAAAACACTGAAGCTTTCTTT
CDR3aa: CASRRTGQNTEAFF

abundance: NA
j_gene: TRBJ1-1
v_gene: TRBV29-1
d_gene: NA
CDR3nt: TGCTCCGGGGCCTTAAAGACTGAAGCTTTCTTT
CDR3aa: CSGALKTEAFF

abundance: NA
j_gene: TRBJ1-2
v_gene: TRBV5-6
d_gene: NA
CDR3nt: TGTGCCAGCAGCTTGTCGGTTACTAACTATGGCTACACCTTC
CDR3aa: CASSLSVTNYGYTF

abundance: NA
j_gene: TRBJ2-5
v_gene: TRBV2
d_gene: TRBD2
CDR3nt: TGTGCCAGCAGTGGGACTAGCGGGGGGGCAGAGACCCAGTACTTC
CDR3aa: CASSGTSGGAETQYF

abundance: NA
j_gene: TRBJ1-2
v_gene: TRBV9
d_gene: NA
CDR3nt: TGTGCCAGCAGCGTAAGGGGGGACACACTTAACTATGGCTACACCTTC
CDR3aa: CASSVRGDTLNYGYTF

abundance: NA
j_gene: TRBJ2-4
v_gene: TRBV30
d_gene: NA
CDR3nt: TGTGCCTGGAGTAGGGGGATGGGAACCAAAAACATTCAGTACTTC
CDR3aa: CAWSRGMGTKNIQYF

abundance: NA
j_gene: TRBJ2-1
v_gene: TRBV10-3
d_gene: NA
CDR3nt: TGTGCCATCAGTCCCATCAGCCCCGGGTACAATGAGCAGTTCTTC
CDR3aa: CAISPISPGYNEQFF

abundance: NA
j_gene: TRBJ1-1
v_gene: TRBV7-2
d_gene: TRBD1
CDR3nt: TGTGCCAGCAGCCGAGAGGACAGGGGAGGGACGGTCTACACTGAAGCTTTCTTT
CDR3aa: CASSREDRGGTVYTEAFF

abundance: few
j_gene: TRBJ1-1
v_gene: TRBV7-2
d_gene: NA
CDR3nt: TGTGCCAGCAGCTTAGCCGGCGGGAGAAACACTGAAGCTTTCTTT
CDR3aa: CASSLAGGRNTEAFF

abundance: NA
j_gene: TRBJ1-2
v_gene: TRBV5-1
d_gene: NA
CDR3nt: TGCGCCAGCACCTTGGGGGGGAAAGGCTACACCTTC
CDR3aa: CASTLGGKGYTF

abundance: once
j_gene: TRBJ1-5
v_gene: TRBV6-1
d_gene: NA
CDR3nt: TGTGCCAGCAGTGAAGCGCGAAGGGGTCAGAGGTATCAGCCCCAGCATTTT
CDR3aa: CASSEARRGQRYQPQHF

abundance: NA
j_gene: TRBJ1-2
v_gene: TRBV2
d_gene: NA
CDR3nt: TGTGCCAGCAGGGGGGGTGGCTACACCTTC
CDR3aa: CASRGGGYTF

abundance: NA
j_gene: TRBJ2-3
v_gene: TRBV6-1
d_gene: NA
CDR3nt: TGTGCCAGCACCCTGTTTCAGGGCACAGATACGCAGTATTTT
CDR3aa: CASTLFQGTDTQYF

abundance: few
j_gene: TRBJ2-3
v_gene: TRBV4-3
d_gene: NA
CDR3nt: TGCGCCAGCAGCCAAGATCACGAGGGCACAGATACGCAGTATTTT
CDR3aa: CASSQDHEGTDTQYF

abundance: NA
j_gene: TRBJ1-1
v_gene: TRBV5-1
d_gene: TRBD1
CDR3nt: TGCGCCAGCAGCTTTGATCCCCCGGGACAGGCGAACACTGAAGCTTTCTTT
CDR3aa: CASSFDPPGQANTEAFF

abundance: NA
j_gene: TRBJ2-2
v_gene: TRBV7-2
d_gene: NA
CDR3nt: TGTGCCAGCAGCTTAGTTTGGGGGACCGGGGAGCTGTTTTTT
CDR3aa: CASSLVWGTGELFF

abundance: NA
j_gene: TRBJ2-5
v_gene: TRBV5-4
d_gene: NA
CDR3nt: TGTGCCAGCAGCTTGGCCGGAGCCCAAGAGACCCAGTACTTC
CDR3aa: CASSLAGAQETQYF

abundance: NA
j_gene: TRBJ2-5
v_gene: TRBV14
d_gene: NA
CDR3nt: TGTGCCAGCAGCCCTGGGGGTAGGGTCGTTGAGACCCAGTACTTC
CDR3aa: CASSPGGRVVETQYF

abundance: NA
j_gene: TRBJ1-1
v_gene: TRBV18
d_gene: NA
CDR3nt: TGTGCCAGCTCACCACAAAATTCTTTCACTGAAGCTTTCTTT
CDR3aa: CASSPQNSFTEAFF

abundance: NA
j_gene: TRBJ1-2
v_gene: TRBV11-2
d_gene: NA
CDR3nt: TGTGCCAGCAGCCAAGGACAGATTCCTGGCTACACCTTC
CDR3aa: CASSQGQIPGYTF

abundance: NA
j_gene: TRBJ2-1
v_gene: TRBV5-6
d_gene: TRBD2
CDR3nt: TGTGCCAGCAGCTGGACTAGCGGGGGGAGTCACAATGAGCAGTTCTTC
CDR3aa: CASSWTSGGSHNEQFF

abundance: NA
j_gene: TRBJ2-1
v_gene: TRBV5-1
d_gene: TRBD2
CDR3nt: TGCGCCAGCAGCCCGACTAGCGGGCAAAACAATGAGCAGTTCTTC
CDR3aa: CASSPTSGQNNEQFF

abundance: NA
j_gene: TRBJ1-1
v_gene: TRBV7-9
d_gene: NA
CDR3nt: TGTGCCAGCAGCTTACACAGAAACACTGAAGCTTTCTTT
CDR3aa: CASSLHRNTEAFF

abundance: NA
j_gene: TRBJ2-1
v_gene: TRBV7-9
d_gene: NA
CDR3nt: TGTGCCAGCAGCTTAGGAGCATTATACAGGGTTGGGGACAATGAGCAGTTCTTC
CDR3aa: CASSLGALYRVGDNEQFF

abundance: NA
j_gene: TRBJ1-2
v_gene: TRBV5-4
d_gene: NA
CDR3nt: TGTGCCAGCAGCGCGGGCTCTGACCTTAACTATGGCTACACCTTC
CDR3aa: CASSAGSDLNYGYTF

abundance: once
j_gene: TRBJ2-3
v_gene: TRBV2
d_gene: NA
CDR3nt: TGTGCCAGCAGCCTCCGGAATCAAGGCACAGATACGCAGTATTTT
CDR3aa: CASSLRNQGTDTQYF

abundance: NA
j_gene: TRBJ1-6
v_gene: TRBV7-8
d_gene: NA
CDR3nt: TGTGCCAGCAGCCCTTATAATTCACCCCTCCACTTT
CDR3aa: CASSPYNSPLHF

abundance: few
j_gene: TRBJ1-5
v_gene: TRBV12-5
d_gene: TRBD1
CDR3nt: TGTGCTAGTGGCCGGGACAGGATGAACAATCAGCCCCAGCATTTT
CDR3aa: CASGRDRMNNQPQHF

abundance: NA
j_gene: TRBJ2-1
v_gene: TRBV6-5
d_gene: NA
CDR3nt: TGTGCCAGCAGTTATTTCCAGTTTAATGAGCAGTTCTTC
CDR3aa: CASSYFQFNEQFF

abundance: NA
j_gene: TRBJ1-4
v_gene: TRBV5-5
d_gene: NA
CDR3nt: TGTGCCAGCAGCCCAGAGGTGACAACTAATGAAAAACTGTTTTTT
CDR3aa: CASSPEVTTNEKLFF